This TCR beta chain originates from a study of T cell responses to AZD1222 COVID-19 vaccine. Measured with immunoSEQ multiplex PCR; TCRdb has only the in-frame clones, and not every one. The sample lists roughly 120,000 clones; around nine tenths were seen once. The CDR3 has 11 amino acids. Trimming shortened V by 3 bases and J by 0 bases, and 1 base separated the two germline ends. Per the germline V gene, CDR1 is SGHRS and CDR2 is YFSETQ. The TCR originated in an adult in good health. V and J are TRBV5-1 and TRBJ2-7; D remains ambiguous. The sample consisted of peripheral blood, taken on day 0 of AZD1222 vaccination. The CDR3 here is CASSSSYEQYF. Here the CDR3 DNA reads TGCGCCAGCAGCTCCTCCTACGAGCAGTACTTC.